These 29 T cell receptor beta chains came from one sample sequenced in a study of monozygotic twins with inflammatory bowel disease. TCRdb processed the 5' RACE reads again and assigns one entry to each CDR3 protein, with no DNA. This sample's table has around 450,000 distinct CDR3 sequences. The sequenced material came from blood. These receptors all stem from a human donor with ulcerative colitis or Crohn's disease, or a healthy co-twin of an affected twin (not recorded which).

The J gene is TRBJ1-1, the V gene TRBV3-1; TCRdb lists TRBD1, though no DNA is available to test this call. This CDR3 has 20 residues. CDR1 and CDR2 from the germline V gene are LGHDT and YNNKEL (reference sequence). The CDR3 protein is CASSHGRLPGQGCTDTEAFF.

The V call is TRBV7-9, the J call TRBJ2-5; TCRdb's assignment of TRBD1 cannot be checked, as there is no DNA. CDR3 length equals 14 residues. The germline V gene encodes CDR1 SEHNR and CDR2 FQNEAQ (reference sequence). The CDR3 is CASSFPPNVETQYF.

The chain has TRBV28 and TRBJ1-1. The CDR3 runs to 14 residues. Looked up from germline, CDR1 is MDHEN and CDR2 is SYDVKM. The CDR3 sequence is CASSLPGTPRGAFF. The whole variable domain, filled in from reference TRBV28 and TRBJ1-1, reads DVKVTQSSRYLVKRTGEKVFLECVQDMDHENMFWYRQDPGLGLRLIYFSYDVKMKEKGDIPEGYSVSREKKERFSLILESASTNQTSMYLCASSLPGTPRGAFFGQGTRLTVV.

The chain has TRBV7-2 and TRBJ1-5; lacking DNA, the TRBD1 call made by TCRdb goes unchecked. The CDR3 spans 15 residues. Germline CDR1 is SGHTA and CDR2 is FQGNSA. CDR3 amino acids: CASSSGTPGDQPQHF. Supplemented by reference TRBV7-2 and TRBJ1-5, the full variable domain reads GAGVSQSPSNKVTEKGKDVELRCDPISGHTALYWYRQSLGQGLEFLIYFQGNSAPDKSGLPSDRFSAERTGGSVSTLTIQRTQQEDSAVYLCASSSGTPGDQPQHFGDGTRLSIL.

The chain links TRBV11-2 to TRBJ2-1; the TRBD2 assignment by TCRdb is unverifiable without DNA. The length of the CDR3 is 18 residues. Looked up from germline, CDR1 is SGHAT and CDR2 is FQNNGV. CDR3 residues: CASSQGTSLSVSYNEQFF.

CDR3 residues: CASSFYEETQYF. The chain couples TRBV5-1 to TRBJ2-5. Looked up from germline, CDR1 is SGHRS and CDR2 is YFSETQ. The CDR3 is 12 amino acids.

The V and J genes are TRBV20-1 and TRBJ2-1; the D gene TCRdb calls, TRBD2, cannot be checked with no DNA. The length of the CDR3 is 15 residues. Germline loops: CDR1 DFQATT, CDR2 SNEGSKA (reference sequence). This chain's CDR3 is CSAREWTSGIYEQFF.

This chain joins TRBV29-1 and TRBJ2-1; TCRdb proposes TRBD1, but this gene call is untestable without DNA. The CDR3 sequence is 13 residues long. The germline gives CDR1 SQVTM, CDR2 ANQGSEA. CDR3 residues: CSVERDRYNEQFF.

J is TRBJ2-1 and V is TRBV13. This CDR3 region has 14 residues. Germline CDR1 is PRHDT and CDR2 is FYEKMQ (reference sequence). The CDR3 is CASSRRVVNNEQFF.

V is TRBV9 and J is TRBJ1-6; TCRdb proposes TRBD1, but this gene call is untestable without DNA. This CDR3 has 14 residues. Germline V gene data show CDR1 as SGDLS and CDR2 as YYNGEE. CDR3 sequence: CASSVGGGNSPLHF.

The chain combines TRBV11-2 with TRBJ1-1; the D gene TCRdb calls, TRBD1, cannot be checked with no DNA. Germline V gene data show CDR1 as SGHAT and CDR2 as FQNNGV. The CDR3 contains 13 residues. The CDR3 loop reads CASSLEGAAEAFF.

This chain joins TRBV6-6 and TRBJ1-6; the D call from TCRdb, TRBD1, cannot be confirmed without DNA. This CDR3 has 14 residues. Germline values: CDR1 MNHNY, CDR2 SVGAGI (reference sequence). CDR3 in amino acids: CASSLLGGNSPLHF.

The CDR3 reads CASSGDGGELFF. The chain joins TRBV2 to TRBJ2-2. The germline V gene has CDR1 SNHLY and CDR2 FYNNEI. The CDR3 runs 12 residues.

This rearrangement joins TRBV20-1 to TRBJ2-7; absent DNA, TCRdb's TRBD1 call cannot be checked. This CDR3 has 15 residues. Germline V gene sequence: CDR1 DFQATT, CDR2 SNEGSKA (reference sequence). The CDR3 loop is CSASNGQAVLYEQYF.

J is TRBJ2-1 and V is TRBV3-1; TCRdb's D call of TRBD2 is untestable without DNA. This CDR3 has 15 amino acids. In germline, CDR1 is LGHDT, CDR2 YNNKEL (reference sequence). The CDR3: CASSQGSGGPLTQFF.

The chain carries TRBV5-6 and TRBJ1-1; the TCRdb call, TRBD1, lacks DNA for checking. Germline V gene lookup returns CDR1 SGHDT and CDR2 YYEEEE. CDR3 length: 15 amino acids. This CDR3 is CASSLKLTGGSEAFF.

V gene TRBV30 combines with J gene TRBJ1-2. This CDR3 comprises 11 residues. Germline-derived CDR1 and CDR2 are GTSNPN and SVGIG (reference sequence). This CDR3 is CAWSQPYGYTF.

This chain uses TRBV7-9 with TRBJ2-3; TCRdb proposes TRBD1, but this gene call is untestable without DNA. Germline CDR1 and CDR2: SEHNR and FQNEAQ (reference sequence). CDR3 size: 16 residues. The chain's CDR3 is CASSPTASARTDTQYF.

This chain links TRBV6-4 with TRBJ2-3; the D gene TCRdb calls, TRBD2, cannot be checked with no DNA. CDR1 MRHNA and CDR2 SNTAGT come from the germline V gene. This CDR3 has 17 amino acids. This CDR3 is CASSVKREDRSPDTQYF.

The chain couples TRBV7-9 to TRBJ1-1; TCRdb proposes TRBD1, but this gene call is untestable without DNA. The CDR3 spans 16 residues. Germline V gene lookup returns CDR1 SEHNR and CDR2 FQNEAQ (reference sequence). The CDR3 is CASSSSGKGMDTEAFF.

This sequence joins TRBV14 and TRBJ2-1. The germline gives CDR1 SGHDN, CDR2 FVKESK. CDR3 size: 17 residues. CDR3 protein: CASSPENRWIDYNEQFF. Full variable domain (rest looked up from reference TRBV14 and TRBJ2-1): EAGVTQFPSHSVIEKGQTVTLRCDPISGHDNLYWYRRVMGKEIKFLLHFVKESKQDESGMPNNRFLAERTGGTYSTLKVQPAELEDSGVYFCASSPENRWIDYNEQFFGPGTRLTVL.

The rearrangement joins TRBV20-1 to TRBJ1-5; there is no DNA to check the TCRdb D call of TRBD1. In germline, CDR1 is DFQATT, CDR2 SNEGSKA (reference sequence). CDR3 length: 18 amino acids. This CDR3 reads CSARSQAPAPYSNQPQHF.

The chain is built from TRBV5-6 and TRBJ1-2. The CDR3 contains 13 residues. From germline, CDR1 is SGHDT and CDR2 YYEEEE. Here the CDR3 reads CASSLGPTNGYTF. Full variable domain (outside the CDR3, taken from reference TRBV5-6 and TRBJ1-2): DAGVTQSPTHLIKTRGQQVTLRCSPKSGHDTVSWYQQALGQGPQFIFQYYEEEERQRGNFPDRFSGHQFPNYSSELNVNALLLGDSALYLCASSLGPTNGYTFGSGTRLTVV.

The chain is built from TRBV28 and TRBJ2-1; TCRdb lists TRBD2, though no DNA is available to test this call. Germline loops: CDR1 MDHEN, CDR2 SYDVKM. The CDR3 totals 15 residues. The CDR3 region is CASSLGTSGRSEQFF.

The chain carries TRBV7-9 and TRBJ1-2; TCRdb gives TRBD1 as the D gene, but with no DNA this cannot be confirmed. The CDR3 runs 15 residues. Germline CDR1 SEHNR, CDR2 FQNEAQ (reference sequence). The CDR3 region is CASSGRDTSNYGYTF. Filled out from reference TRBV7-9 and TRBJ1-2, the complete variable domain reads DTGVSQNPRHKITKRGQNVTFRCDPISEHNRLYWYRQTLGQGPEFLTYFQNEAQLEKSRLLSDRFSAERPKGSFSTLEIQRTEQGDSAMYLCASSGRDTSNYGYTFGSGTRLTVV.

This chain joins TRBV6-1 and TRBJ1-2; TCRdb's D call of TRBD1 is untestable without DNA. The CDR3 is made up of 14 amino acids. Germline-derived CDR1 and CDR2 are MNHNS and SASEGT. This chain's CDR3 is CASSLRTGGYGYTF.

The V call is TRBV12-3 or TRBV12-4, the J call TRBJ1-6; no DNA is available, so the TRBD1 call from TCRdb remains unchecked. CDR3 length: 14 residues. The CDR3 reads CASSAQGNNSPLHF.

The V gene is TRBV28, the J gene TRBJ1-4. Germline CDR1 and CDR2: MDHEN and SYDVKM. The CDR3 sequence is 15 residues long. CDR3: CASSLGRTTNEKLFF.

This chain joins TRBV12-3 or TRBV12-4 and TRBJ1-1; absent DNA, TCRdb's TRBD1 call cannot be checked. The CDR3 is 13 amino acids. The CDR3 reads CASSTTGDTEAFF.